What follows are 19 T cell receptor beta chains derived from one specimen sequenced in a study of cytomegalovirus exposure and HLA in healthy donors. The PCR used 60 Vbeta and 13 Jbeta primers. Data came from immunoSEQ multiplex PCR; TCRdb stores just in-frame clones and leaves some out. The table has 150,000 to 200,000 clones, around 83% seen once; the top ten hold around 1%. Sequenced: PBMCs. The receptors derive from a woman between 40 and 55 years old in good health and CMV-seronegative.

The rearrangement joins TRBV12-5 to TRBJ2-7; possibly TRBD1 for D (5 bases). Between the trimmed V and J ends, which lost 3 bases and 2 bases, there was a span of 8 bases. Germline CDR1 is LGHNT and CDR2 is FRNRAP. The CDR3 consists of 13 residues. The CDR3 here is CASGLDSAYEQYV. CDR3 in DNA: TGTGCTAGTGGTTTAGACAGTGCCTACGAGCAGTACGTC.

This clone was detected only a few times. J is TRBJ2-1 and V is TRBV2, with TRBD2 matching over 12 bases. The V segment lost 7 bases and the J segment 9 bases; nucleotides outside the gene matches: 4. This CDR3 has 13 residues. CDR1 is SNHLY and CDR2 is FYNNEI in the germline V gene. The CDR3 region has the DNA TGTGCCAGCACTCTAGCGGGAGGGGTTGAGCAGTTCTTC. This codes for CASTLAGGVEQFF.

The chain recombines TRBV5-6 with TRBJ1-2; TRBD1 matches 8 bases. Germline-derived CDR1 and CDR2 are SGHDT and YYEEEE. Germline trimming cut 0 bases from V and 7 bases from J; bases unmatched to any gene: 8. The CDR3 length is 15 residues. Written as DNA, the CDR3 is TGTGCCAGCAGCTTGGGTCCAGGGGGCGCTATTGGCTACACCTTC. As protein: CASSLGPGGAIGYTF.

The rearrangement joins TRBV7-2 to TRBJ2-3, with 7 bases identical to TRBD2. This CDR3 spans 16 amino acids. Germline lookup yields CDR1 SGHTA and CDR2 FQGNSA. Germline trimming cut 2 bases from V and 0 bases from J; bases unmatched to any gene: 5. The CDR3 here is CASSLRGGSSTDTQYF. DNA for the CDR3: TGTGCCAGCAGCTTAAGAGGCGGGAGTAGCACAGATACGCAGTATTTT. Full variable domain (missing parts from reference TRBV7-2 and TRBJ2-3): GAGVSQSPSNKVTEKGKDVELRCDPISGHTALYWYRQSLGQGLEFLIYFQGNSAPDKSGLPSDRFSAERTGGSVSTLTIQRTQQEDSAVYLCASSLRGGSSTDTQYFGPGTRLTVL.

This chain uses TRBV4-3 with TRBJ1-5; D uncertain. V lost 5 bases and J 0 bases, leaving 11 bases between the germline ends. Germline V gene lookup returns CDR1 LGHNA and CDR2 YSLEER. This CDR3 region has 15 residues. This CDR3 is CASSTRADSNQPQHF. Written as DNA, the CDR3 is TGCGCCAGCAGCACTAGGGCGGATAGCAATCAGCCCCAGCATTTT.

The rearrangement links TRBV21-1 to TRBJ2-3; no DNA check was done on the table's D call, TRBD2. TRBV21-1 is a pseudogene. The CDR3 is made up of 21 amino acids. The CDR3: CASSKRTSGRLLLPSTDTQYF. Here the CDR3 DNA reads TGTGCCAGCAGCAAGAGGACTAGCGGGAGGCTCTTACTGCCTAGCACAGATACGCAGTATTTT.

V gene TRBV18 combines with J gene TRBJ2-3; 7 positions match TRBD2. The CDR3 has 18 residues. V lost 2 bases, J lost 2 bases, and 13 bases stayed unmatched. Germline CDR1 is KGHSH and CDR2 is LQKENI. The CDR3 region has the DNA TGTGCCAGCTCACCAAGGAGCGGGACTGGTACGAACACAGATACGCAGTATTTT. It specifies CASSPRSGTGTNTDTQYF.

This clone was observed a few times. V is TRBV19 and J is TRBJ1-2; D not resolved. CDR1 is LNHDA and CDR2 is SQIVND in the germline V gene (reference sequence). This CDR3 region has 13 residues. V was cut by 5 bases and J by 8 bases, with 15 bases left in between. CDR3 DNA sequence: TGTGCCAGTAGTCTCAGCGTCTGGAGGGGCTACACCTTC. The encoded protein is CASSLSVWRGYTF. The whole variable domain, filled in from reference TRBV19 and TRBJ1-2, reads DGGITQSPKYLFRKEGQNVTLSCEQNLNHDAMYWYRQDPGQGLRLIYYSQIVNDFQKGDIAEGYSVSREKKESFPLTVTSAQKNPTAFYLCASSLSVWRGYTFGSGTRLTVV.

V gene TRBV5-1 combines with J gene TRBJ1-5, with TRBD1 as a possible D gene (5 bases). The CDR3 sequence is 14 residues long. Per germline, CDR1 SGHRS and CDR2 YFSETQ. Deletions cut 0 bases from V and 3 bases from J, with 7 bases between. CDR3 DNA sequence: TGCGCCAGCAGCTTGGGACAGCCCAATCAGCCCCAGCATTTT. This gives the protein CASSLGQPNQPQHF.

The chain employs TRBV30 and TRBJ2-3; 8 nucleotides line up with TRBD2. J lost 3 bases, V lost 1 base, and 3 bases had no gene match. CDR1 and CDR2 from the germline V gene are GTSNPN and SVGIG (reference sequence). The CDR3 is made up of 14 amino acids. The CDR3 reads CAWSASGRTDTQYF. The DNA of the CDR3 is TGTGCCTGGAGTGCCAGCGGGAGAACAGATACGCAGTATTTT.

The rearrangement links TRBV11-1 to TRBJ2-2; 7 nucleotides match TRBD2. The V segment lost 0 bases and the J segment 6 bases; nucleotides outside the gene matches: 1. Germline CDR1 and CDR2: SGHAT and FQDESV (reference sequence). The CDR3 extends over 14 amino acids. The CDR3 is CASSLAGRAGELFF. In DNA, the CDR3 is TGTGCCAGCAGCTTAGCAGGGAGGGCCGGGGAGCTGTTTTTT.

The chain joins TRBV18 to TRBJ2-3, with 9 bases fitting TRBD2. The CDR3 is 15 residues long. V gave up 4 bases and J gave up 0 bases; unmatched junction bases: 2. The germline V gene has CDR1 KGHSH and CDR2 LQKENI. The CDR3 DNA reads as TGTGCCAGCTCACGGACTAGCGCCAGCACAGATACGCAGTATTTT. Its protein product is CASSRTSASTDTQYF.

The chain uses TRBV7-2 and TRBJ2-7; 9 bases align to TRBD1. CDR3 length: 16 amino acids. CDR1 and CDR2 from the germline V gene are SGHTA and FQGNSA. Trimming at V came to 1 base and at J to 2 bases, leaving 6 bases not matched to a gene. The CDR3 DNA is TGTGCCAGCAGCTTAGTAGGACAGGGGATCCCCTACGAGCAGTACTTC. Encoded protein: CASSLVGQGIPYEQYF.

This chain joins TRBV9 and TRBJ2-7, with D uncertain. The CDR3 is made up of 12 amino acids. Germline CDR1 SGDLS, CDR2 YYNGEE. V was trimmed by 3 bases and J by 0 bases, leaving 4 bases between them. CDR3 region: CASSGSSYEQYF. The CDR3 DNA reads TGTGCCAGCAGCGGCAGCTCCTACGAGCAGTACTTC.

The gene calls are TRBV5-1 and TRBJ2-7; 10 positions agree with TRBD2. The germline V gene encodes CDR1 SGHRS and CDR2 YFSETQ. The ends lost 0 bases at V and 6 bases at J; junction bases unmatched: 21. The CDR3 contains 20 residues. CDR3 amino acids: CASSLDQREGQILGSREQYF. CDR3 DNA sequence: TGCGCCAGCAGCTTGGATCAGCGGGAGGGCCAAATTCTGGGGTCCCGCGAGCAGTACTTC.

This chain joins TRBV7-9 and TRBJ2-5; a weak D match, TRBD2 (5 bases). Per the germline V gene, CDR1 is SEHNR and CDR2 is FQNEAQ (reference sequence). CDR3 length: 14 residues. V shed 2 bases and J shed 1 base, with 8 bases lying between them. The CDR3 here is CASSLIGVQETQYF. CDR3 coding DNA: TGTGCCAGCAGCTTAATCGGGGTCCAAGAGACCCAGTACTTC.

This clone was seen more than once but under ten times. This sequence joins TRBV7-3 and TRBJ1-2; 8 nucleotides line up with TRBD1. This CDR3 region has 14 residues. Germline loops: CDR1 SGHTA, CDR2 FQGTGA. Trimming removed 5 bases from V and 5 bases from J; junction bases left unmatched: 7. The DNA of the CDR3 is TGTGCCAGCAGCGTCCAGGGGGCAACGTATGGCTACACCTTC. This translates into CASSVQGATYGYTF.

The chain carries TRBV2 and TRBJ2-2, with 10 bases aligning to TRBD1. J gave up 5 bases and V 6 bases, and 6 bases lay outside the gene matches. Germline values: CDR1 SNHLY, CDR2 FYNNEI. CDR3 length: 15 amino acids. The CDR3 DNA reads TGTGCCAGCAGGGGCCGGACAGGGGGGACCGGGGAGCTGTTTTTT. It specifies CASRGRTGGTGELFF.

The V gene is TRBV5-1, the J gene TRBJ2-1; TRBD2 matches at 7 bases. The CDR3 spans 16 residues. V shed 2 bases, J shed 2 bases, and the junction held 7 bases outside the gene matches. From germline, CDR1 is SGHRS and CDR2 YFSETQ. The CDR3 spells CASSFRTSSPYNEQFF. The CDR3 DNA is TGCGCCAGCAGCTTTAGGACTAGTAGCCCCTACAATGAGCAGTTCTTC.